The 31 T cell receptor beta chains below all came from one sample that was sequenced in a study of cytomegalovirus exposure and HLA in healthy donors (dated by TCRdb to 2016 to 2017). Library generation was performed with the immunoSEQ multiplex PCR assay. For the multiplex PCR, a mixture combining 60 forward primers for TCR Vbeta segments and 13 reverse primers for TCR Jbeta segments was used. In its TCRdb copy, this immuneACCESS table keeps in-frame sequences only and misses some clones. Where compared with another copy, unresolved V genes explain less than half of these, and the others have no known cause. For this sample the table gives 150,000 or so clones, of which approximately 74% were detected only once. Together, the top ten hold about 2.8% of the sample. Sample: PBMCs. All receptors derive from a man aged 18 to 29 in good health and CMV-seronegative.

The chain carries TRBV6-1 and TRBJ2-1, with a tentative D call TRBD1 (6 bases). The length of the CDR3 is 14 residues. With 6 bases removed from V and 4 bases from J, the gap between germline ends came to 13 bases. The germline gives CDR1 MNHNS, CDR2 SASEGT. The CDR3 DNA follows: TGTGCCAGCAGGATAGAGGACAGTTACAATGAGCAGTTCTTC. Residues: CASRIEDSYNEQFF.

CDR3 nucleotides: TGTGCCAGCAGCAGTTACAGGGGCGTGAACACTGAAGCTTTCTTT. As protein: CASSSYRGVNTEAFF. The chain uses TRBV11-2 and TRBJ1-1, with 7 bases identical to TRBD1. V lost 5 bases to trimming and J lost 0 bases; unmatched junction nucleotides: 6. CDR3 length: 15 amino acids. Germline loops: CDR1 SGHAT, CDR2 FQNNGV.

This clone was counted a single time. The chain joins TRBV12-5 to TRBJ1-2; 7 nucleotides agree with TRBD1. This CDR3 is 12 amino acids long. The J segment lost 13 bases and the V segment lost 6 bases, leaving 11 bases of the junction unmatched. Germline lookup yields CDR1 LGHNT and CDR2 FRNRAP. This CDR3 reads CASGHEQGCGTF. For the CDR3, the DNA is TGTGCTAGTGGCCACGAACAGGGGTGCGGCACCTTC.

This sequence joins TRBV9 and TRBJ2-3; TRBD2 matches at 10 bases. This CDR3 has 13 amino acids. The V gene end was trimmed by 0 bases and the J gene end by 11 bases; junction bases not matched to a gene: 3. In germline, CDR1 is SGDLS, CDR2 YYNGEE. The CDR3 sequence: CASSVGTSGLQYF. The CDR3 DNA reads TGTGCCAGCAGCGTAGGGACTAGCGGACTGCAGTATTTT.

Only a few counts were recorded for this clone. J is TRBJ2-5 and V is TRBV28, with a possible D match to TRBD2 (5 bases). Germline V gene lookup returns CDR1 MDHEN and CDR2 SYDVKM. V was cut by 7 bases and J by 0 bases, with 12 bases left in between. There are 14 residues in the CDR3. The CDR3 here is CASTAGWYQETQYF. The CDR3 nucleotides are TGTGCCAGCACGGCGGGTTGGTACCAAGAGACCCAGTACTTC.

V is TRBV28 and J is TRBJ1-5, with 9 positions matching TRBD1. CDR3 length: 19 amino acids. Germline loops: CDR1 MDHEN, CDR2 SYDVKM. Germline trimming cut 3 bases from V and 6 bases from J; bases unmatched to any gene: 18. CDR3 coding DNA: TGTGCCAGCAGTTTGGGCCACGGGACAGGGAAGGGACCGGGTCAGCCCCAGCATTTT. Protein: CASSLGHGTGKGPGQPQHF.

The chain combines TRBV2 with TRBJ1-4; D remains ambiguous. The V end was cut by 4 bases, the J end by 4 bases, with 10 bases between. There are 14 residues in the CDR3. Per germline, CDR1 SNHLY and CDR2 FYNNEI. CDR3 region: CASSGRGGNEKLFF. The CDR3, as DNA: TGTGCCAGCAGTGGGCGCGGCGGTAATGAAAAACTGTTTTTT.

The gene calls are TRBV5-8 and TRBJ1-2; 7 bases are shared with TRBD1. The CDR3 has 16 residues. Germline CDR1 SGHTS, CDR2 YDEGEE. V shed 4 bases, J shed 2 bases, and the junction held 11 bases outside the gene matches. In DNA, the CDR3 is TGTGCCAGCAGCCGTACGACCGGGACAGCAAACTATGGCTACACCTTC. Translating gives CASSRTTGTANYGYTF.

The chain links TRBV4-1 to TRBJ2-7; TRBD2 matches at 7 bases. This CDR3 is built from 17 residues. J was trimmed by 2 bases and V by 4 bases; bases with no gene match: 14. CDR1 is MGHRA, CDR2 YSYEKL, per germline. CDR3 sequence: CASSRGRGYSSAYEQYF. In DNA form, the CDR3 reads TGCGCCAGCAGCCGCGGGCGGGGGTACTCATCAGCCTACGAGCAGTACTTC.

The rearrangement joins TRBV6-1 to TRBJ1-2, with 7 nucleotides matching TRBD1. The CDR3 contains 15 residues. J gave up 4 bases and V 4 bases, and 9 bases lay outside the gene matches. Germline lookup yields CDR1 MNHNS and CDR2 SASEGT. As DNA, the CDR3 is TGTGCCAGCAGTGGGACTCACAGGGGAACCTATGGCTACACCTTC. It codes for CASSGTHRGTYGYTF.

Turning to this clone: One end of the junction varies from germline; a read error may be responsible. The chain is built from TRBV30 and TRBJ2-6, with 9 bases identical to TRBD1. The CDR3 has 15 amino acids. Germline V gene sequence: CDR1 GTSNPN, CDR2 SVGIG (reference sequence). The CDR3 region has the DNA TGTGCCTGGGGACAGGGGAGCTCTGGGGCCAACGGCCTGACTTTC. Protein product: CAWGQGSSGANGLTF.

This chain connects TRBV10-3 to TRBJ1-6, with D perhaps TRBD1 (6 bases). Trimming left V 2 bases short and J 7 bases short, with 12 bases between. The V gene's germline CDR1 is ENHRY and CDR2 SYGVKD. This CDR3 has 15 amino acids. Here the CDR3 DNA reads TGTGCCATCAGTGAGCCAGGCAGGGGAAATTCACCCCTCCACTTT. Protein product: CAISEPGRGNSPLHF.

This clone turned up a few times. The genes are TRBV5-5 and TRBJ2-7; no reliable D call. V was cut by 0 bases and J by 5 bases, with 15 bases left in between. Germline CDR1 and CDR2: SGHKS and YYEKEE (reference sequence). The CDR3 covers 15 residues. The DNA of the CDR3 is TGTGCCAGCAGCTTGGTGTCCGGGTATCGAAACGAGCAGTACTTC. Encoded protein: CASSLVSGYRNEQYF.

This chain links TRBV19 with TRBJ2-7; D is perhaps TRBD2 (5 bases). CDR1 is LNHDA, CDR2 SQIVND, per germline (reference sequence). V shed 5 bases and J shed 1 base, with 18 bases lying between them. The length of the CDR3 is 16 residues. The CDR3 loop is CASSSTPGSSSYEQYV. As DNA, the CDR3 is TGTGCCAGTAGTTCTACCCCGGGATCCTCTTCCTACGAGCAGTACGTC.

The V call is TRBV7-9, the J call TRBJ2-3; 11 bases are shared with TRBD2. CDR1 is SEHNR and CDR2 is FQNEAQ in the germline V gene (reference sequence). This CDR3 is 18 amino acids long. Trimming cost V 5 bases and J 1 base; bases outside gene matches: 11. The CDR3 here is CASSPQTSGDIGTDTQYF. The CDR3 DNA is TGTGCCAGCAGCCCCCAGACTAGCGGGGATATCGGCACAGATACGCAGTATTTT. The variable domain in full, completed from reference TRBV7-9 and TRBJ2-3, reads DTGVSQNPRHKITKRGQNVTFRCDPISEHNRLYWYRQTLGQGPEFLTYFQNEAQLEKSRLLSDRFSAERPKGSFSTLEIQRTEQGDSAMYLCASSPQTSGDIGTDTQYFGPGTRLTVL.

This clone was observed once. This specimen includes other DNA sequences encoding the same CDR3. As DNA, the CDR3 is TGTGCCAGCAGTCCATTTCCGGGACAGGGGCAAGAGACCCAGTACTTC. Encoded protein: CASSPFPGQGQETQYF. J is TRBJ2-5 and V is TRBV6-6; 10 bases map to TRBD1. The CDR3 length is 16 residues. CDR1 MNHNY and CDR2 SVGAGI come from the germline V gene (reference sequence). Trimming cost V 5 bases and J 2 bases; bases outside gene matches: 8.

The chain is built from TRBV27 and TRBJ2-2; 8 nucleotides align to TRBD2. The V and J ends lost 6 bases and 0 bases, in that order; junction bases with no gene match: 6. Germline CDR1 MNHEY, CDR2 SMNVEV (reference sequence). The CDR3 runs 16 residues. In nucleotides, the CDR3 is TGTGCCAGCAGACTAACGGGGGGGCCGAACACCGGGGAGCTGTTTTTT. Its translation is CASRLTGGPNTGELFF.

The chain couples TRBV20-1 to TRBJ2-5; D call uncertain. The V gene's germline CDR1 is DFQATT and CDR2 SNEGSKA (reference sequence). V shed 3 bases and J shed 5 bases, with 4 bases lying between them. This CDR3 region has 10 residues. The CDR3 here is CSARRETQYF. CDR3 DNA: TGCAGTGCTAGGCGGGAGACCCAGTACTTC.

The chain couples TRBV19 to TRBJ2-1; 8 nucleotides line up with TRBD2. J gave up 5 bases and V 5 bases, and 11 bases lay outside the gene matches. CDR3 length: 16 amino acids. The germline gives CDR1 LNHDA, CDR2 SQIVND (reference sequence). CDR3 amino acids: CASSSALAGQNNEQFF. The CDR3 DNA is TGTGCCAGTAGTTCAGCCCTAGCGGGCCAAAACAATGAGCAGTTCTTC.

The chain combines TRBV6-5 with TRBJ2-2, with 13 bases identical to TRBD2. There are 15 residues in the CDR3. Germline assignment: CDR1 MNHEY and CDR2 SVGAGI. The ends lost 6 bases at V and 7 bases at J; junction bases unmatched: 5. CDR3 in amino acids: CASSKTSGGLGELFF. In DNA, the CDR3 is TGTGCCAGCAGCAAGACTAGCGGGGGGCTCGGGGAGCTGTTTTTT.

In this sample, this clone turned up once. This chain links TRBV25-1 with TRBJ1-1; D perhaps matches TRBD1 (5 bases). The germline CDR1 and CDR2 sequences are MGHDK and SYGVNS. There are 14 residues in the CDR3. V was trimmed by 6 bases and J by 1 base, leaving 12 bases between them. CDR3 nucleotides: TGTGCCAGCAGACGGGGGGACTCGAACACTGAAGCTTTCTTT. Translation gives CASRRGDSNTEAFF.

The chain recombines TRBV5-6 with TRBJ1-1; TRBD1 might be the D (5 bases). Germline lookup yields CDR1 SGHDT and CDR2 YYEEEE. The CDR3 has 13 residues. The V and J ends lost 7 bases and 4 bases respectively, with 14 bases between them. CDR3 sequence (DNA): TGTGCCAGCTCCGTAAGGGGTCGCACTGAAGCTTTCTTT. Translated: CASSVRGRTEAFF.

V and J are TRBV15 and TRBJ2-7, with D possibly being TRBD1 (6 bases). Germline V gene data show CDR1 as LNHNV and CDR2 as YYDKDF (reference sequence). The V and J ends lost 1 base and 7 bases respectively, with 17 bases between them. The length of the CDR3 is 15 residues. In DNA form, the CDR3 reads TGTGCCACCAGCAGAGGGATAGAAGGACAGTGGGAGCAGTACGTC. Translated: CATSRGIEGQWEQYV.

The V gene is TRBV5-1, the J gene TRBJ2-5; D not resolved. The CDR3 runs to 12 residues. V was pared by 1 base and J by 4 bases, with 5 bases between. Germline CDR1 reads SGHRS; CDR2 reads YFSETQ. DNA of the CDR3: TGCGCCAGCAGCTTGAGCTCAGAGACCCAGTACTTC. Translation gives CASSLSSETQYF.

The chain is built from TRBV4-3 and TRBJ1-6; the match to TRBD1 covers 7 bases. The CDR3 length is 15 residues. J was trimmed by 6 bases and V by 1 base; bases with no gene match: 3. The germline gives CDR1 LGHNA, CDR2 YSLEER. This chain's CDR3 is CASSQVAGGNSPLHF. In nucleotides, the CDR3 is TGCGCCAGCAGCCAAGTGGCAGGGGGTAATTCACCCCTCCACTTT.

This clone was counted between two and nine times. The chain joins TRBV6-1 to TRBJ2-3, with D tentatively TRBD1 (5 bases). Germline CDR1 is MNHNS and CDR2 is SASEGT. Trimming pared 6 bases from V and 2 bases from J, leaving 15 bases between. The CDR3 runs 15 residues. CDR3 DNA sequence: TGTGCCAGCAGCCGACAGCCGAAAGTCACAGATACGCAGTATTTT. As protein: CASSRQPKVTDTQYF.

This clone was counted between two and nine times. Other DNA sequences within the sample encode an identical CDR3. The chain uses TRBV7-9 and TRBJ1-1; the D gene is possibly TRBD1 (6 bases). Trimming shortened V by 1 base and J by 6 bases, and 12 bases separated the two germline ends. The germline V gene has CDR1 SEHNR and CDR2 FQNEAQ (reference sequence). This CDR3 comprises 14 residues. The CDR3 here is CASSLVQGIPEAFF. In nucleotides, the CDR3 is TGTGCCAGCAGCTTAGTTCAGGGGATCCCTGAAGCTTTCTTT.

The rearrangement uses TRBV13 and TRBJ1-3; no reliable D call. The CDR3 contains 16 residues. The germline V gene encodes CDR1 PRHDT and CDR2 FYEKMQ (reference sequence). V was pared by 1 base and J by 9 bases, with 19 bases between. CDR3 in amino acids: CASSLVLNPTGGTIYF. CDR3 in DNA: TGTGCCAGCAGCTTAGTCCTTAACCCCACCGGCGGCACCATATATTTT.

This rearrangement joins TRBV5-1 to TRBJ2-7; D remains unclear. CDR1 is SGHRS, CDR2 YFSETQ, per germline. Deletions cut 2 bases from V and 6 bases from J, with 6 bases between. This CDR3 spans 11 amino acids. The CDR3 DNA reads TGCGCCAGCAGCTTAGCAGGCGAGCAGTACTTC. Its protein is CASSLAGEQYF.

This clone appeared many times. V is TRBV27 and J is TRBJ1-2; possibly TRBD1 for D (6 bases). Germline CDR1 MNHEY, CDR2 SMNVEV (reference sequence). This CDR3 is 14 amino acids long. Trimming took off 5 bases at V and 4 bases at J, with 14 bases between the two ends. CDR3 in DNA: TGTGCCAGCAGTCCGCCGGGACACAGCTATGGCTACACCTTC. It yields the protein CASSPPGHSYGYTF.

V and J are TRBV7-8 and TRBJ1-1, with 11 bases fitting TRBD1. There are 15 residues in the CDR3. Germline lookup yields CDR1 SGHVS and CDR2 FQNEAQ. V trimming: 5 bases; J trimming: 7 bases; junction bases outside the gene matches: 9. CDR3 sequence: CASSRRDRGTNEAFF. CDR3 sequence (DNA): TGTGCCAGCAGCCGCCGGGACAGGGGGACCAATGAAGCTTTCTTT.